This T cell receptor beta chain comes out of a study of T cells in narcolepsy. Findings of the study overall: In some patient and control memory CD4+ samples, autoreactive clones were absent.

Notes on this clone: Its antigen is still unknown.

CDR1 and CDR2 from the germline V gene are WNHNN and SYGVQD (reference sequence). This CDR3 spans 16 amino acids. V was shortened by 2 bases and J by 0 bases, with 10 bases between the two germline ends. Some clones are missing from TCRdb's copy, which holds only in-frame ones; the method was immunoSEQ multiplex PCR. This table holds about 34,000 clones, about 81% found once. The V gene is TRBV10-1, the J gene TRBJ2-2; D gene unclear. The receptor was isolated from a human donor with narcolepsy. What was sequenced was CD45RA- memory CD4+ T cells from PBMCs. CDR3 bases: TGCGCCAGCAGTGAGATTACACCCACGAACACCGGGGAGCTGTTTTTT. The encoded protein is CASSEITPTNTGELFF.